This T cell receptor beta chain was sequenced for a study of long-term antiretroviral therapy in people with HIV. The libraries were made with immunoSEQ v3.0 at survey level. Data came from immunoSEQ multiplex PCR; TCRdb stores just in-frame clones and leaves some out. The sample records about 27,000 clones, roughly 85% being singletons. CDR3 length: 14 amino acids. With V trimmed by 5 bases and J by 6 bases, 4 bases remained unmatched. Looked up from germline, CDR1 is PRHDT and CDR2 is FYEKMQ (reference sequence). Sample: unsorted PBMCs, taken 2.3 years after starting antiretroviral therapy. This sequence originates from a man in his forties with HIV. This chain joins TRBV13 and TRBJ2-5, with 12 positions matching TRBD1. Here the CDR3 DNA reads TGTGCCAGCAGCCCAGGGGACAGGGGGCAGACCCAGTACTTC. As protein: CASSPGDRGQTQYF. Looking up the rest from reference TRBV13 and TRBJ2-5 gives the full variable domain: AAGVIQSPRHLIKEKRETATLKCYPIPRHDTVYWYQQGPGQDPQFLISFYEKMQSDKGSIPDRFSAQQFSDYHSELNMSSLELGDSALYFCASSPGDRGQTQYFGPGTRLLVL.